This T cell receptor beta chain is drawn from a study of CD8+CD57+ T cells in acquired aplastic anemia. General study findings and limits: Around 29 shared CD8+ CDR3s appeared highly expressed within patients' immunodominant clones.

The template for TCR beta VDJ and CDR3 sequence profiling was genomic DNA. In TCRdb, the reads were re-called with MiXCR into one record per CDR3 protein. The data show 250,000 to 300,000 distinct CDR3 sequences, 56% seen once. V was clipped by 3 bases and J by 7 bases, with 15 bases between them. The CDR3 contains 13 residues. CDR1 is GTSNPN, CDR2 SVGIG, per germline (reference sequence). Points on this clonotype: The antigen is unknown.

The rearrangement links TRBV30 to TRBJ1-2; no definite D call. Sequencing input: sorted CD4+, CD8+, or CD8+CD57+ T cells (not recorded which) from PBMCs. This receptor was taken from a human donor with severe aplastic anemia or a healthy control (not recorded which). CDR3 amino acids: CAWSLTGLVGYTF. CDR3 nucleotides: TGTGCCTGGAGCTTGACGGGGTTGGTTGGCTACACCTTC.